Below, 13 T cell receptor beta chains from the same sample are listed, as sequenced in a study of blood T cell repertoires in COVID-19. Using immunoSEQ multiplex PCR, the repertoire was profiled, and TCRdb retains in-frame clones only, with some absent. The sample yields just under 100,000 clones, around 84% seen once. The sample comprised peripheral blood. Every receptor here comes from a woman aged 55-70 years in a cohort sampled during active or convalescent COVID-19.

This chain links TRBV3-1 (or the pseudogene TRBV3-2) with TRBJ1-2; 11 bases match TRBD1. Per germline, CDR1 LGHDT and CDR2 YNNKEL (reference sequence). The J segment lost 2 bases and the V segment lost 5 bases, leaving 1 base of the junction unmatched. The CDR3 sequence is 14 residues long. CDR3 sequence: CASSRTGGNYGYTF. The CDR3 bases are TGTGCCAGCAGCAGGACAGGGGGCAACTATGGCTACACCTTC.

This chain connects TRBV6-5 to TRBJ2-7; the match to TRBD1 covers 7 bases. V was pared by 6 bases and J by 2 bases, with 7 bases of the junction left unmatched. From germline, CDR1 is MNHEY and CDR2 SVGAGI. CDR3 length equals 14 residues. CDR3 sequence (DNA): TGTGCCAGCAGCACCCGGGACAGAACCTACGAGCAGTACTTC. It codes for CASSTRDRTYEQYF.

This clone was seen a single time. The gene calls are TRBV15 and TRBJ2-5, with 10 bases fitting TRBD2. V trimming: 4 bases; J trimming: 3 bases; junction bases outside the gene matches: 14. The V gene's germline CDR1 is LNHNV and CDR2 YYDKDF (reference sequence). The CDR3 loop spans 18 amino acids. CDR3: CATSKRVIAGGRKETQYF. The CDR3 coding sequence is TGTGCCACCAGCAAGAGAGTGATAGCGGGAGGACGGAAAGAGACCCAGTACTTC.

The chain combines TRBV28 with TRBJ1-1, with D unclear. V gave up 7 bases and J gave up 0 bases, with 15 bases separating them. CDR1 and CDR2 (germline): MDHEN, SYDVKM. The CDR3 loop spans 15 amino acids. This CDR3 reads CASNPVMTMNTEAFF. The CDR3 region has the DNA TGTGCCAGCAACCCCGTGATGACAATGAACACTGAAGCTTTCTTT. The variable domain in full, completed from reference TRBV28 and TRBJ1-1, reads DVKVTQSSRYLVKRTGEKVFLECVQDMDHENMFWYRQDPGLGLRLIYFSYDVKMKEKGDIPEGYSVSREKKERFSLILESASTNQTSMYLCASNPVMTMNTEAFFGQGTRLTVV.

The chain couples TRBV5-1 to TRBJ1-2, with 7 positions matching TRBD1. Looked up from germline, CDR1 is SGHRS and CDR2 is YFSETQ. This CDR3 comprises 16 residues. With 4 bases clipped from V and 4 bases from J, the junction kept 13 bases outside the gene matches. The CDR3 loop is CASSPGAGGSGYGYTF. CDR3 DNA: TGCGCCAGCAGCCCGGGCGCAGGGGGGTCTGGCTATGGCTACACCTTC. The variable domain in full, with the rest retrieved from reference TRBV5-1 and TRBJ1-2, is KAGVTQTPRYLIKTRGQQVTLSCSPISGHRSVSWYQQTPGQGLQFLFEYFSETQRNKGNFPGRFSGRQFSNSRSEMNVSTLELGDSALYLCASSPGAGGSGYGYTFGSGTRLTVV.

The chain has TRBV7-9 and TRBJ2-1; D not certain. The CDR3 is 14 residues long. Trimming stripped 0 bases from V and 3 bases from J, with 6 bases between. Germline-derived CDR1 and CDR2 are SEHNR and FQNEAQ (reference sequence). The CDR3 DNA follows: TGTGCCAGCAGCTTAGCGGGCGTCTACAATGAGCAGTTCTTC. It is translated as CASSLAGVYNEQFF. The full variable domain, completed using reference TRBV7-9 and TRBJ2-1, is DTGVSQNPRHKITKRGQNVTFRCDPISEHNRLYWYRQTLGQGPEFLTYFQNEAQLEKSRLLSDRFSAERPKGSFSTLEIQRTEQGDSAMYLCASSLAGVYNEQFFGPGTRLTVL.

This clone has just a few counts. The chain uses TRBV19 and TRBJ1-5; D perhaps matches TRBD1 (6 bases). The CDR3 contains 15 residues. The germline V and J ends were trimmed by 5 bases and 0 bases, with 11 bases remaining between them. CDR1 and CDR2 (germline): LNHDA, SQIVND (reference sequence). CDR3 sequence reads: CASSPGQTSNQPQHF. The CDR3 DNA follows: TGTGCCAGTAGTCCCGGACAGACTAGCAATCAGCCCCAGCATTTT. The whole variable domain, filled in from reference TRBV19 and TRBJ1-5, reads DGGITQSPKYLFRKEGQNVTLSCEQNLNHDAMYWYRQDPGQGLRLIYYSQIVNDFQKGDIAEGYSVSREKKESFPLTVTSAQKNPTAFYLCASSPGQTSNQPQHFGDGTRLSIL.

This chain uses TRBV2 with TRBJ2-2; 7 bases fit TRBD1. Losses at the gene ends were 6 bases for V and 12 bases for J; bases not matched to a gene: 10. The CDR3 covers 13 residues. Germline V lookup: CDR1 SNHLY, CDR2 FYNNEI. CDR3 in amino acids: CASSVQGTLKLFF. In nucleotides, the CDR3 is TGTGCCAGCAGCGTACAGGGGACCCTCAAGCTGTTTTTT.

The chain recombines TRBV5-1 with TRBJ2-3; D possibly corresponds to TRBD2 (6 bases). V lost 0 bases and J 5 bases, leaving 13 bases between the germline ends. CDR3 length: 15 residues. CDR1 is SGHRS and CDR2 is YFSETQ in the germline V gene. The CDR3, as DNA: TGCGCCAGCAGCTTGGGGCGGGGTGGGGGAGATACGCAGTATTTT. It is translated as CASSLGRGGGDTQYF.

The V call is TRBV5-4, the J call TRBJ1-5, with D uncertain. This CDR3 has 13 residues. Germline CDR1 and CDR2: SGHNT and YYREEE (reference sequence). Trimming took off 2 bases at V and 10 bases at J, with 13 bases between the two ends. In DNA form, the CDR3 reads TGTGCCAGCAGCTTAGACACGGAATCACCCCAGCATTTT. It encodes CASSLDTESPQHF.

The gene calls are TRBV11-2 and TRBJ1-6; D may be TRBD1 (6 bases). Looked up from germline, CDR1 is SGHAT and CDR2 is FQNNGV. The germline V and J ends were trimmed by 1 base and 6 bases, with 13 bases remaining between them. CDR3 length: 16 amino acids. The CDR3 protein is CASSLGRTEGNSPLHF. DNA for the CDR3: TGTGCCAGCAGCTTAGGGAGGACAGAGGGTAATTCACCCCTCCACTTT.

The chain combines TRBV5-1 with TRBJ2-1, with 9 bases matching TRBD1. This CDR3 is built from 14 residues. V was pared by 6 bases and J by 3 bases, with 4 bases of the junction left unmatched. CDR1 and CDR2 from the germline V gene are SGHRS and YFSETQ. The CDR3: CASTLTGGYNEQFF. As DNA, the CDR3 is TGCGCCAGCACCCTGACAGGGGGCTACAATGAGCAGTTCTTC.

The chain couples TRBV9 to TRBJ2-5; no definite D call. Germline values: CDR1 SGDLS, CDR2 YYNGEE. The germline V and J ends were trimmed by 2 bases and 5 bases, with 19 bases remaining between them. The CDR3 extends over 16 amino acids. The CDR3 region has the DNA TGTGCCAGCAGCGTGATCGGTAGAGGCTCCGGGGAGACCCAGTACTTC. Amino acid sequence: CASSVIGRGSGETQYF.